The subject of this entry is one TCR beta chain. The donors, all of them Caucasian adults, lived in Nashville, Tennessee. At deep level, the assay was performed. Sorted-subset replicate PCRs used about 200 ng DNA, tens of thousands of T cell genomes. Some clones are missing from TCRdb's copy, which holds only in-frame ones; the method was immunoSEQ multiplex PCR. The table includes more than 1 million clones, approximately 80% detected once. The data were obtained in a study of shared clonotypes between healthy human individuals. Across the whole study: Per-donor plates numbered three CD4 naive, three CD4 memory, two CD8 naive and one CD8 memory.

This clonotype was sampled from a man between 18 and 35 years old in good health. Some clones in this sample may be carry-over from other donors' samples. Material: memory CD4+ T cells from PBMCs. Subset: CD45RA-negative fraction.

The CDR3 DNA is TGTGCCAGCAGCGTCCGGGCCCCAGGGAGGGCGGATACGCAGTATTTT. This translates into CASSVRAPGRADTQYF. This chain uses TRBV11-1 with TRBJ2-3; 7 bases fit TRBD2. Germline trimming cut 5 bases from V and 6 bases from J; bases unmatched to any gene: 14. CDR3 length: 16 amino acids. Germline V gene data show CDR1 as SGHAT and CDR2 as FQDESV (reference sequence).